The clone carrying this T cell receptor beta chain turned up a few times. Per germline, CDR1 DFQATT and CDR2 SNEGSKA (reference sequence). Trimming removed 6 bases from V and 2 bases from J, with 14 bases in between. The CDR3 totals 13 residues. These data come from a study of early T cells in non-severe SARS-CoV-2 infection. TCRdb itself ran the 5' RACE reads through MiXCR, one entry per CDR3 protein. Of 100,000 to 150,000 distinct CDR3 sequences in the sample, about 15% were seen once. Sequencing input: whole blood. This sequence originates from an adult who was a healthcare worker with PCR-confirmed SARS-CoV-2 infection or an uninfected control (not recorded which). The chain recombines TRBV20-1 with TRBJ2-7; D might be TRBD1 or TRBD2, each matching 5 bases. The CDR3 DNA reads TGCAGTGCGGGACGGGGCGATACCTACGAGCAGTACTTC. Its translation is CSAGRGDTYEQYF.